The rows below give T cell receptor beta chains drawn from one sample of a study of blood T cell repertoires in COVID-19. Produced via immunoSEQ multiplex PCR; TCRdb's table is partial and in-frame only. The repertoire holds roughly 320,000 clones, with 70% to 90% as singletons. What was sequenced was peripheral blood. These receptors were collected from a human donor in a cohort sampled during active COVID-19. CDR3s include the opening cysteine and the closing phenylalanine or tryptophan. Each record gives: clone size, J gene, V gene, CDR3 length, D gene, CDR3 DNA, CDR3 protein. D genes are given only for firm matches. Rows give clone size only sometimes, using once, few, many, or a class for an expanded clone.

abundance: many; j_gene: TRBJ2-1; v_gene: TRBV5-5; len: 13; d_gene: .; CDR3nt: TGTGCCAGCAGTTTCCTGGAGTTAAATGAGCAGTTCTTC; CDR3aa: CASSFLELNEQFF
abundance: .; j_gene: TRBJ2-1; v_gene: TRBV9; len: 14; d_gene: .; CDR3nt: TGTGCCAGCAGCGTAGGGCAGTTCTCCAATGAGCAGTTCTTC; CDR3aa: CASSVGQFSNEQFF
abundance: once; j_gene: TRBJ2-6; v_gene: TRBV7-6; len: 17; d_gene: .; CDR3nt: TGTGCCAGCAGCTTATTCCAGGCCAGCTCTGGGGCCAACGTCCTGACTTTC; CDR3aa: CASSLFQASSGANVLTF
abundance: few; j_gene: TRBJ1-2; v_gene: TRBV19; len: 12; d_gene: .; CDR3nt: TGTGCCAGTAGTGACAGCTTCTATGGCTACACCTTC; CDR3aa: CASSDSFYGYTF
abundance: .; j_gene: TRBJ2-3; v_gene: TRBV6-5; len: 15; d_gene: .; CDR3nt: TGTGCCAGCAGCCTGGACAGCCCCGGGACAGATACGCAGTATTTT; CDR3aa: CASSLDSPGTDTQYF
abundance: once; j_gene: TRBJ2-2; v_gene: TRBV9; len: 15; d_gene: TRBD1; CDR3nt: TGTGCCAGCAGCGACGGGACAGGTGACACCGGGGAGCTGTTTTTT; CDR3aa: CASSDGTGDTGELFF
abundance: .; j_gene: TRBJ2-5; v_gene: TRBV25-1; len: 15; d_gene: TRBD1; CDR3nt: TGTGCCAGCAGCCCCCTGGGGACAGGGAGAGAGACCCAGTACTTC; CDR3aa: CASSPLGTGRETQYF
abundance: once; j_gene: TRBJ2-7; v_gene: TRBV2; len: 13; d_gene: .; CDR3nt: TGTGCCAGCAGTGACGGGTCCCTAGGCGAGCAGTACTTC; CDR3aa: CASSDGSLGEQYF
abundance: .; j_gene: TRBJ1-1; v_gene: TRBV5-1; len: 14; d_gene: TRBD1; CDR3nt: TGCGCCAGCAGCTCCGAGGGACAGGGAACTGAAGCTTTCTTT; CDR3aa: CASSSEGQGTEAFF
abundance: .; j_gene: TRBJ2-3; v_gene: TRBV24-1; len: 15; d_gene: .; CDR3nt: TGTGCCACCAGTGTCACGGGGGGCCTGGCAAATACGCAGTATTTT; CDR3aa: CATSVTGGLANTQYF
abundance: .; j_gene: TRBJ1-1; v_gene: TRBV6-5; len: 14; d_gene: .; CDR3nt: TGTGCCACCGGAGATGGGACGGGGGACACTGAAGCTTTCTTT; CDR3aa: CATGDGTGDTEAFF
abundance: .; j_gene: TRBJ2-3; v_gene: TRBV4-1; len: 13; d_gene: .; CDR3nt: TGCGCCAGCAGCCAATCGGAGGGAGATACGCAGTATTTT; CDR3aa: CASSQSEGDTQYF
abundance: .; j_gene: TRBJ2-7; v_gene: TRBV6-5; len: 13; d_gene: .; CDR3nt: TGTGCCAGCAGTTACCAGGGAGGCTACGAGCAGTACTTC; CDR3aa: CASSYQGGYEQYF
abundance: .; j_gene: TRBJ2-1; v_gene: TRBV11-3; len: 12; d_gene: .; CDR3nt: TGTGCCAGCAGCTTAGTGGGAGATGAGCAGTTCTTC; CDR3aa: CASSLVGDEQFF
abundance: .; j_gene: TRBJ2-1; v_gene: TRBV24-1; len: 16; d_gene: TRBD2; CDR3nt: TGTGCCACCAGTGTTCGTAGCGGGGGGCCTCACAATGAGCAGTTCTTC; CDR3aa: CATSVRSGGPHNEQFF
abundance: .; j_gene: TRBJ2-1; v_gene: TRBV19; len: 16; d_gene: TRBD1; CDR3nt: TGTGCCAGTAGTATCCTGGGACAGGGGATAGGTAATGAGCAGTTCTTC; CDR3aa: CASSILGQGIGNEQFF
abundance: .; j_gene: TRBJ1-2; v_gene: TRBV11-2; len: 14; d_gene: .; CDR3nt: TGTGCCAGCAGCTTAAGAGGCCAGCCCTATGGCTACACCTTC; CDR3aa: CASSLRGQPYGYTF
abundance: .; j_gene: TRBJ1-2; v_gene: TRBV30; len: 12; d_gene: .; CDR3nt: TGTGCCTGGGGAGCAGGCTCCTATGGCTACACCTTC; CDR3aa: CAWGAGSYGYTF
abundance: .; j_gene: TRBJ1-2; v_gene: TRBV18; len: 12; d_gene: .; CDR3nt: TGTGCCAGCTCACCACGCCAGGGTGGTTCCACCTTC; CDR3aa: CASSPRQGGSTF
abundance: .; j_gene: TRBJ1-1; v_gene: TRBV18; len: 14; d_gene: .; CDR3nt: TGTGCCAGCTCACCACTCGGGATCAACACTGAAGCTTTCTTT; CDR3aa: CASSPLGINTEAFF
abundance: .; j_gene: TRBJ2-7; v_gene: TRBV13; len: 14; d_gene: .; CDR3nt: TGTGCCAGCAGCTCCCGGTCGTTGGCCTACGAGCAGTACTTC; CDR3aa: CASSSRSLAYEQYF
abundance: few; j_gene: TRBJ1-2; v_gene: TRBV4-1; len: 15; d_gene: TRBD1; CDR3nt: TGCGCCAGCAGCCTAGAAGACAGGGGGAACTATGGCTACACCTTC; CDR3aa: CASSLEDRGNYGYTF
abundance: .; j_gene: TRBJ2-3; v_gene: TRBV6-5; len: 13; d_gene: TRBD2; CDR3nt: TGTGCCAGCCAGCGGGGACCTACAGATACGCAGTATTTT; CDR3aa: CASQRGPTDTQYF
abundance: .; j_gene: TRBJ2-7; v_gene: TRBV4-1; len: 13; d_gene: .; CDR3nt: TGCGCCAGCAGCCCGACAATTACCTACGAGCAGTACTTC; CDR3aa: CASSPTITYEQYF